Listed here are 21 T cell receptor beta chains from one sample, sequenced in a study of T cell responses to AZD1222 COVID-19 vaccine. The method was immunoSEQ multiplex PCR; TCRdb's version includes in-frame clones alone and lacks a portion of them. The sample has over 150,000 clones; roughly nine tenths are singletons. Source: peripheral blood, taken 28 days after the second AZD1222 dose. Receptors were obtained from an adult who received the AZD1222 COVID-19 vaccine.

The chain is built from TRBV14 and TRBJ1-1, with 7 bases identical to TRBD1. The CDR3 is made up of 15 amino acids. CDR1 is SGHDN and CDR2 is FVKESK in the germline V gene. V was clipped by 1 base and J by 7 bases; unmatched bases: 9. CDR3 region: CASSQVRGGRGEAFF. CDR3 DNA: TGTGCCAGCAGCCAAGTAAGAGGGGGCCGGGGTGAAGCTTTCTTT.

DNA for the CDR3: TGTGCCAGCAGCTGGGAACCGCGGACTAGCGGATCCTACGAGCAGTACTTC. The encoded protein is CASSWEPRTSGSYEQYF. The chain has TRBV7-2 and TRBJ2-7; TRBD2 agrees at 10 bases. The CDR3 runs 17 residues. The V and J ends lost 4 bases and 1 base, in that order; junction bases with no gene match: 10. CDR1 and CDR2 (germline): SGHTA, FQGNSA.

A word on this clone: A read error may account for a junction end that differs from germline. This sequence joins TRBV12-3 or TRBV12-4 and TRBJ1-1, with D maybe TRBD1 (6 bases). The CDR3 consists of 12 residues. CDR3 sequence (DNA): TGTGCCAGCACCTGGGGGTCAGGGGACCCCTACTTT. It is translated as CASTWGSGDPYF.

V is TRBV6-5 and J is TRBJ1-1, with D maybe TRBD1 (5 bases). Germline loops: CDR1 MNHEY, CDR2 SVGAGI. CDR3 size: 15 residues. The V gene lost 2 bases and the J gene lost 1 base, with 11 bases spanning the gap. For the CDR3, the DNA is TGTGCCAGCAGTTACGACAGACGGCCGAACACTGAAGCTTTCTTT. It translates to CASSYDRRPNTEAFF.

This chain uses TRBV9 with TRBJ2-2; 10 nucleotides align to TRBD2. The germline CDR1 and CDR2 sequences are SGDLS and YYNGEE. The CDR3 is 17 amino acids. Trimming cost V 2 bases and J 6 bases; bases outside gene matches: 10. The CDR3 spells CASSVGSGGTKSGELFF. The CDR3, as DNA: TGTGCCAGCAGCGTGGGTAGCGGGGGGACGAAGTCCGGGGAGCTGTTTTTT.

The chain combines TRBV9 with TRBJ2-7; D is perhaps TRBD2 (5 bases). Trimming removed 0 bases at V and 0 bases at J, with 7 bases between. The CDR3 spans 14 residues. Germline V gene sequence: CDR1 SGDLS, CDR2 YYNGEE. In nucleotides, the CDR3 is TGTGCCAGCAGCGTAGACGGGATCTCCTACGAGCAGTACTTC. This encodes CASSVDGISYEQYF. The complete variable domain, with remaining parts taken from reference TRBV9 and TRBJ2-7, reads DSGVTQTPKHLITATGQRVTLRCSPRSGDLSVYWYQQSLDQGLQFLIQYYNGEERAKGNILERFSAQQFPDLHSELNLSSLELGDSALYFCASSVDGISYEQYFGPGTRLTVT.

The chain has TRBV4-2 and TRBJ2-7; D is ambiguous. This CDR3 has 16 residues. Germline CDR1 is LGHNA and CDR2 is YNFKEQ. V lost 3 bases to trimming and J lost 6 bases, with 21 bases between them. The CDR3 loop reads CASSQLNWTSFSEQYF. The CDR3 nucleotides are TGTGCCAGCAGCCAGCTCAATTGGACGTCCTTTAGCGAGCAGTACTTC.

This clone was recorded once. CDR3 coding DNA: TGCGCCAGCAGCCCCTCCGGGAGTCCCTACGAGCAGTACTTC. Translation: CASSPSGSPYEQYF. The chain has TRBV5-1 and TRBJ2-7; possible D gene TRBD2, 6 bases. CDR3 length: 14 amino acids. CDR1 and CDR2 (germline): SGHRS, YFSETQ. The V and J ends lost 4 bases and 2 bases respectively, with 13 bases between them.

The chain recombines TRBV29-1 with TRBJ1-1; D is undetermined. With 7 bases removed from V and 1 base from J, the gap between germline ends came to 4 bases. This CDR3 region has 10 residues. Germline lookup yields CDR1 SQVTM and CDR2 ANQGSEA. In DNA form, the CDR3 reads TGCAGCGCCAGGAACACTGAAGCTTTCTTT. This translates into CSARNTEAFF.

This chain uses TRBV30 with TRBJ2-5, with no clear D. Germline V gene data show CDR1 as GTSNPN and CDR2 as SVGIG (reference sequence). This CDR3 has 13 residues. The V gene lost 5 bases and the J gene lost 0 bases, with 10 bases spanning the gap. CDR3 region: CAWSGAYQETQYF. The CDR3 nucleotides read TGTGCCTGGTCGGGCGCTTACCAAGAGACCCAGTACTTC.

The chain uses TRBV6-5 and TRBJ1-5, with 7 bases aligning to TRBD1. J lost 6 bases, V lost 6 bases, and 11 bases had no gene match. The CDR3 loop spans 15 amino acids. Germline-derived CDR1 and CDR2 are MNHEY and SVGAGI. CDR3 in amino acids: CASRRQGYPGQPQHF. The CDR3 coding sequence is TGTGCCAGCAGAAGACAGGGTTATCCAGGTCAGCCCCAGCATTTT.

The chain combines TRBV3-1 (or the pseudogene TRBV3-2) with TRBJ1-5; D gene ambiguous. Per the germline V gene, CDR1 is LGHDT and CDR2 is YNNKEL (reference sequence). CDR3 length: 13 amino acids. The V and J ends lost 0 bases and 6 bases respectively, with 6 bases between them. Here the CDR3 DNA reads TGTGCCAGCAGCCAAGATGTCGGTCAGCCCCAGCATTTT. This encodes CASSQDVGQPQHF.

This clone was detected once. The chain has TRBV3-1 (or the pseudogene TRBV3-2) and TRBJ2-1, with 7 bases lining up with TRBD1. This CDR3 contains 17 residues. J gave up 10 bases and V 5 bases, and 20 bases lay outside the gene matches. From germline, CDR1 is LGHDT and CDR2 YNNKEL (reference sequence). Here the CDR3 DNA reads TGTGCCAGCAGCTCCCTGACAGGGCTGCTGGGGGAAGGGGAGCAGTTCTTC. It codes for CASSSLTGLLGEGEQFF.

The genes are TRBV3-1 (or the pseudogene TRBV3-2) and TRBJ1-5; 7 bases map to TRBD1. V trimming: 0 bases; J trimming: 7 bases; junction bases outside the gene matches: 6. Germline values: CDR1 LGHDT, CDR2 YNNKEL (reference sequence). The CDR3 has 15 amino acids. CDR3 sequence: CASSQDRQGGQPQHF. In nucleotides, the CDR3 is TGTGCCAGCAGCCAAGATAGACAGGGTGGGCAGCCCCAGCATTTT.

This clone was seen just once. The rearrangement uses TRBV2 and TRBJ2-1, with a weak D call TRBD1 (5 bases). Germline V gene lookup returns CDR1 SNHLY and CDR2 FYNNEI. The CDR3 is 15 amino acids. Trimming left V 6 bases short and J 0 bases short, with 12 bases between. CDR3 bases: TGTGCCAGCAGCGTAGACAGTGGCTCCTACAATGAGCAGTTCTTC. Its translation is CASSVDSGSYNEQFF.

The CDR3 DNA follows: TGTGCCAGCAGCTTGGTGGGAGGACAGGGGGGCACTGAAGCTTTCTTT. It yields the protein CASSLVGGQGGTEAFF. The chain uses TRBV5-6 and TRBJ1-1; 10 bases are shared with TRBD1. Trimming cost V 0 bases and J 4 bases; bases outside gene matches: 6. CDR1 and CDR2 (germline): SGHDT, YYEEEE. CDR3 size: 16 residues.

The chain employs TRBV5-4 and TRBJ2-7; TRBD1 agrees at 8 bases. With V trimmed by 0 bases and J by 5 bases, 7 bases remained unmatched. The CDR3 is 15 amino acids. The germline gives CDR1 SGHNT, CDR2 YYREEE (reference sequence). The CDR3 loop is CASSLASGQGHEQYF. CDR3 nucleotides: TGTGCCAGCAGCTTGGCGTCCGGACAGGGCCACGAGCAGTACTTC.

V usage is TRBV18 and J usage is TRBJ1-4; the D gene is possibly TRBD1 (6 bases). Trimming removed 5 bases from V and 0 bases from J, with 13 bases in between. Per the germline V gene, CDR1 is KGHSH and CDR2 is LQKENI. CDR3 length: 16 amino acids. In nucleotides, the CDR3 is TGTGCCAGCTCAACCGGGACACCTGCAACTAATGAAAAACTGTTTTTT. The encoded protein is CASSTGTPATNEKLFF.

This chain links TRBV4-1 with TRBJ2-1; 13 bases map to TRBD2. Germline values: CDR1 MGHRA, CDR2 YSYEKL. CDR3 length: 16 residues. The V segment lost 3 bases and the J segment 7 bases; nucleotides outside the gene matches: 6. The CDR3 protein is CASSHLTSGGANEQFF. The DNA of the CDR3 is TGCGCCAGCAGCCACCTTACTAGCGGGGGGGCGAATGAGCAGTTCTTC.

This chain uses TRBV9 with TRBJ1-1; D might be TRBD1 (6 bases). The length of the CDR3 is 15 residues. Per the germline V gene, CDR1 is SGDLS and CDR2 is YYNGEE. Trimming removed 0 bases at V and 2 bases at J, with 11 bases between. CDR3 coding DNA: TGTGCCAGCAGCGTAGCGACAGGTCGAAACACTGAAGCTTTCTTT. Its translation: CASSVATGRNTEAFF.

The chain uses TRBV12-3 or TRBV12-4 and TRBJ1-1, with D possibly matching TRBD1 (5 bases). Trimming removed 2 bases from V and 7 bases from J, with 11 bases in between. The CDR3 runs to 13 residues. CDR3 bases: TGTGCCAGCAGTTTACCGGGGCTACTTGAAGCTTTCTTT. It yields the protein CASSLPGLLEAFF.